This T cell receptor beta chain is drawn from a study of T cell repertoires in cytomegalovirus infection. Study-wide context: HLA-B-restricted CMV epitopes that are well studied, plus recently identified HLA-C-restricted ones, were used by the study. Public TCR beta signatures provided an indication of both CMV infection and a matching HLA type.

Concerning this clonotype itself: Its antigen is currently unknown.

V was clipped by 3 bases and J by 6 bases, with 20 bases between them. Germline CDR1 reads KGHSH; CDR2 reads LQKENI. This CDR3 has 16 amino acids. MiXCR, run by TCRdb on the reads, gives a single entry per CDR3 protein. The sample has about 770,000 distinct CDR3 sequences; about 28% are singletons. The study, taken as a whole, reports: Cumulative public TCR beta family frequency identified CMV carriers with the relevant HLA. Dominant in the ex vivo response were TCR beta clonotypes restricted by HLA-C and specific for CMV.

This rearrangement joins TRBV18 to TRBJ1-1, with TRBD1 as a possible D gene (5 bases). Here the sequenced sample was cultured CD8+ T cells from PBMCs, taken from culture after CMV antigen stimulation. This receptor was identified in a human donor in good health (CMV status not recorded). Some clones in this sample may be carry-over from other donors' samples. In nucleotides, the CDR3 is TGTGCCAGCTCACCTACACACAGTGGTGGGGGATCTGAAGCTTTCTTT. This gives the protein CASSPTHSGGGSEAFF.